Below, 4 T cell receptor beta chains from the same sample are listed, as sequenced in a study of shared clonotypes between healthy human individuals (TCRdb year 2020). The library was obtained by the immunoSEQ multiplex PCR assay. This immuneACCESS table, as held by TCRdb, lists in-frame sequences with V and J called but not all clones. Of the missing ones, under half trace to an unresolved V gene in checked studies; the others have no known cause. In all, the sample holds fewer than 1.8 million clones, and approximately 98.5% of those were seen once. Approximately 0.4% of the sample comes from the top ten. Sequenced input: naive CD4+ T cells sorted from blood. The sample's cell subset or site label is to be understood as: CD45RA+ positively selected. These receptors were taken from a man aged 25 to 45 in good health.

The J gene is TRBJ1-1, the V gene TRBV6-5; possible D gene TRBD1, 5 bases. Germline V gene lookup returns CDR1 MNHEY and CDR2 SVGAGI. Trimming pared 0 bases from V and 1 base from J, leaving 9 bases between. The CDR3 length is 15 residues. In DNA, the CDR3 is TGTGCCAGCAGTTACTCGAGCAGGGAGAACACTGAAGCTTTCTTT. This codes for CASSYSSRENTEAFF.

The chain is built from TRBV28 and TRBJ2-7; D is possibly TRBD2 (5 bases). With 2 bases removed from V and 7 bases from J, the gap between germline ends came to 18 bases. CDR1 is MDHEN and CDR2 is SYDVKM in the germline V gene. The length of the CDR3 is 15 residues. The CDR3 region is CASSLINPGLEEQYF. The CDR3 DNA is TGTGCCAGCAGTTTAATCAACCCCGGACTTGAGGAGCAGTACTTC.

J is TRBJ2-5 and V is TRBV5-5; TRBD1 matches 7 bases. This CDR3 spans 16 amino acids. Trimming took 1 base from V and 5 from J; bases not matched to a gene: 11. Germline loops: CDR1 SGHKS, CDR2 YYEKEE (reference sequence). The CDR3: CASSLSPRGSRETQYF. The DNA of the CDR3 is TGTGCCAGCAGCTTGAGCCCCAGGGGGAGTAGGGAGACCCAGTACTTC.

This clone was seen only once. The genes are TRBV5-1 and TRBJ1-1; D is undetermined. This CDR3 is 14 amino acids long. V shed 2 bases and J shed 1 base, with 9 bases lying between them. The germline CDR1 and CDR2 sequences are SGHRS and YFSETQ. CDR3 amino acids: CASSLHRPNTEAFF. Here the CDR3 DNA reads TGCGCCAGCAGCTTACACCGCCCGAACACTGAAGCTTTCTTT.